The 14 T cell receptor beta chains in this list originate from one sample, sequenced in a study of liver allograft versus peripheral blood T cells. Study overall: Comparing T cell receptor repertoires in transplanted livers with those in recipients' peripheral blood was part of the design.

In TCRdb, the reads were re-called with MiXCR into one record per CDR3 protein. The sample lists some 1,300 distinct CDR3 sequences, 13% occurring once. The receptors here all came from a human patient who had a liver transplant. The T cells may partly be graft donor cells.

Judged by abundance, this clonotype is medium-sized. CDR3 sequence (DNA): TGTGCCAGCAGCTCCCACCGGGGAAACACCATATATTTT. This codes for CASSSHRGNTIYF. J is TRBJ1-3 and V is TRBV11-3; D not resolved. The germline V and J ends were trimmed by 4 bases and 4 bases, with 8 bases remaining between them. Germline CDR1 SGHNT, CDR2 YENEEA. CDR3 size: 13 residues.

By sample fraction, this clonotype is medium-sized. The chain has TRBV6-6 and TRBJ1-3; D uncertain. CDR3 length: 15 residues. V lost 6 bases to trimming and J lost 0 bases, with 12 bases between them. Germline CDR1 is MNHNY and CDR2 is SVGAGI (reference sequence). The CDR3 region has the DNA TGTGCCAGCAGCCCCGTAGCTGGCTCTGGAAACACCATATATTTT. It encodes CASSPVAGSGNTIYF.

Notes on this clonotype: This sequence may be a read error, since a much larger clone differs from it by one base. The chain uses TRBV16 and TRBJ2-7; D tentatively reads TRBD1 or TRBD2 (5 bases each). Between the trimmed V and J ends, which lost 4 bases and 0 bases, there was a span of 19 bases. CDR3 length: 17 residues. CDR1 and CDR2 (germline): KGHSY, FQNENV. CDR3 in DNA: TGTGCCAGCAGCCGCTCGTCGGCGTGGGGGAGCTCCTACGAGCAGTACTTC. Translating it yields CASSRSSAWGSSYEQYF.

By share of the sample, this clonotype is medium-sized. CDR3 sequence (DNA): TGTGCCAGCAGCTCGGGGGGATCGAACACTGAAGCTTTCTTT. Amino acid sequence: CASSSGGSNTEAFF. This chain connects TRBV5-4 to TRBJ1-1; tentative D call: TRBD1 (5 bases). Per the germline V gene, CDR1 is SGHNT and CDR2 is YYREEE (reference sequence). The CDR3 covers 14 residues. Deletions cut 3 bases from V and 1 base from J, with 10 bases between.

This clonotype is medium-sized (0.01 to 0.1%) by share. The CDR3 nucleotides are TGTGCCATCAGTGGGACGGGACAGGGGACAGATACGCAGTATTTT. Translation gives CAISGTGQGTDTQYF. The chain carries TRBV10-3 and TRBJ2-3; 10 bases are a match to TRBD1. The CDR3 length is 15 residues. Unmatched junction bases numbered 4, after V lost 4 bases and J lost 3 bases. From germline, CDR1 is ENHRY and CDR2 SYGVKD.

This clonotype is labeled as medium-sized. The V and J genes are TRBV29-1 and TRBJ2-1; 8 bases map to TRBD1. Trimming at V came to 4 bases and at J to 7 bases, leaving 6 bases not matched to a gene. There are 13 residues in the CDR3. In germline, CDR1 is SQVTM, CDR2 ANQGSEA. The CDR3: CSVVAGGRNEQFF. The CDR3 DNA reads TGCAGCGTTGTGGCAGGGGGCCGGAATGAGCAGTTCTTC.

This chain links TRBV20-1 with TRBJ2-1; 8 positions agree with TRBD2. V lost 3 bases, J lost 4 bases, and 2 bases stayed unmatched. CDR3 length equals 13 residues. Germline loops: CDR1 DFQATT, CDR2 SNEGSKA (reference sequence). CDR3 coding DNA: TGCAGTGCTAGCGGGGGGGGGTACAATGAGCAGTTCTTC. Its translation is CSASGGGYNEQFF.

Within the sample, this clonotype is large. J is TRBJ1-2 and V is TRBV7-2; 8 bases fit TRBD1. Germline V gene data show CDR1 as SGHTA and CDR2 as FQGNSA. The CDR3 contains 15 residues. J lost 4 bases, V lost 3 bases, and 7 bases had no gene match. CDR3 residues: CASSLSTGGTYGYTF. Written as DNA, the CDR3 is TGTGCCAGCAGCTTGTCCACAGGGGGGACCTATGGCTACACCTTC.

By share of the sample, this clonotype is large. J is TRBJ2-7 and V is TRBV6-1; D possibly corresponds to TRBD1 (6 bases). The CDR3 is 13 amino acids. V lost 5 bases to trimming and J lost 0 bases, with 8 bases between them. From germline, CDR1 is MNHNS and CDR2 SASEGT. The CDR3 coding sequence is TGTGCCAGCAGTCCGACAGGCTCCTACGAGCAGTACGTC. Translated, it gives CASSPTGSYEQYV.

This clonotype qualifies as large (0.1 to 1%). The V gene is TRBV19, the J gene TRBJ1-2; D gene uncertain. This CDR3 spans 13 amino acids. Germline V CDR1 and CDR2: LNHDA, SQIVND (reference sequence). V was clipped by 0 bases and J by 4 bases, with 6 bases between them. In nucleotides, the CDR3 is TGTGCCAGTAGTATAGAGATTTCCTATGGCTACACCTTC. This codes for CASSIEISYGYTF.

This clonotype is categorized as medium-sized. The V and J genes are TRBV7-9 and TRBJ1-2, with a tentative D call TRBD1 (5 bases). With 6 bases removed from V and 6 bases from J, the gap between germline ends came to 23 bases. The V gene's germline CDR1 is SEHNR and CDR2 FQNEAQ (reference sequence). The CDR3 is 16 residues long. The CDR3 DNA follows: TGTGCCAGCAGGCCTAGTTTCGGGACCTCCGTTGATGGCTACACCTTC. Amino acids: CASRPSFGTSVDGYTF.

By its share, this clonotype is medium-sized. V is TRBV10-3 and J is TRBJ1-5, with 9 bases identical to TRBD1. Trimming took 10 bases from V and 8 from J; bases not matched to a gene: 12. The CDR3 contains 14 residues. Germline values: CDR1 ENHRY, CDR2 SYGVKD. CDR3 DNA sequence: TGTGCCAGTGGCGGGACAGGGTTTAGGGAGCCCCAGCATTTT. Translation: CASGGTGFREPQHF.

Within the sample, this clonotype is large. CDR3 protein: CASSPGDNQPQHF. The DNA for the CDR3 is TGTGCCAGCTCGCCAGGTGACAATCAGCCCCAGCATTTT. This chain links TRBV18 with TRBJ1-5; D ambiguous. The CDR3 contains 13 residues. CDR1 KGHSH and CDR2 LQKENI come from the germline V gene. V lost 6 bases to trimming and J lost 3 bases, with 9 bases between them. Full variable domain (outside the CDR3, taken from reference TRBV18 and TRBJ1-5): NAGVMQNPRHLVRRRGQEARLRCSPMKGHSHVYWYRQLPEEGLKFMVYLQKENIIDESGMPKERFSAEFPKEGPSILRIQQVVRGDSAAYFCASSPGDNQPQHFGDGTRLSIL.

By proportion, this clonotype is medium-sized. The chain recombines TRBV20-1 with TRBJ1-2; 9 bases match TRBD1. CDR1 is DFQATT and CDR2 is SNEGSKA in the germline V gene (reference sequence). This CDR3 contains 13 residues. The V segment lost 3 bases and the J segment 6 bases; nucleotides outside the gene matches: 5. The CDR3 DNA reads as TGCAGTGCTAGGAGGCGGACAGGGGATGGCTACACCTTC. It codes for CSARRRTGDGYTF.